The present entry profiles one TCR beta chain with its context. The antigen remains unidentified. The PCR employed 60 Vbeta primers together with 13 Jbeta primers. The assay was immunoSEQ multiplex PCR, and TCRdb's table has in-frame clones only and misses some. The sample lists 140,000 or so clones, approximately 57% occurring once. With 0 bases removed from V and 4 bases from J, the gap between germline ends came to 3 bases. This CDR3 comprises 12 residues. CDR1 MNHNS and CDR2 SASEGT come from the germline V gene. This entry is derived from a study of cytomegalovirus exposure and HLA in healthy donors. Study-level results: Some TCR beta chains (more than 150 of them) were listed as cytomegalovirus-associated. A later analysis reportedly found fewer N-insertions in an Asian-associated ancestry cluster than the approximately 670-donor mean. Reports indicated that the classifier achieved high specificity and sensitivity in diagnosing cytomegalovirus status. Specific recognition of CMV antigens was confirmed in vitro for a few chains (all CMV-associated).

The chain has TRBV6-1 and TRBJ1-2, with D uncertain. This clonotype originated in a male donor in good health and CMV-seronegative. The material sequenced was PBMCs. The CDR3 DNA sequence: TGTGCCAGCAGTGAAGCCAGCTATGGCTACACCTTC. Protein sequence: CASSEASYGYTF.